This is a list of T cell receptor beta chains from one sample in a study of identical twins. TCRdb analysed the 5' RACE reads with MiXCR anew, one entry per CDR3 protein. The data show around 470,000 distinct CDR3 sequences, 13% to 15% seen once. These data also featured in a second study, about yellow fever vaccine responses in identical twins.

Sequencing was performed on CD4+ T cells sorted from blood. Receptors originate from a woman under 30 in good health. CDR3s include the opening cysteine and the closing phenylalanine or tryptophan. D genes are given only for firm matches. Not all rows give a size; the values are once, few, many and, for expanded clones, a class.

TRBV20-1,TRBD1,many,TRBJ1-4,TGCAGTGCCGGGACAGGGGGCGAAAAACTGTTTTTT,CSAGTGGEKLFF
TRBV6-1,TRBD1,once,TRBJ2-5,TGTGCCAGCAGTGCATTCGGACAGGGGGCGAGGGAGACCCAGTACTTC,CASSAFGQGARETQYF
TRBV18,.,few,TRBJ2-7,TGTGCCAGCTCACCAAATCAGGTTACCTACGAGCAGTACTTC,CASSPNQVTYEQYF
TRBV7-9,.,many,TRBJ2-2,TGTGCCAGCAGCTTAGCGATCGGAAACACCGGGGAGCTGTTTTTT,CASSLAIGNTGELFF
TRBV4-2,TRBD2,few,TRBJ2-1,TGTGCCAGCAGCCAAGATCAGGGGGGAGGGACTAGCGGCCAGGGGGAGCAGTTCTTC,CASSQDQGGGTSGQGEQFF
TRBV5-1,TRBD1,few,TRBJ2-7,TGCGCCAGCAGCCGGAGCGGCGGACAGGGTATCATTTCCGAGCAGTACTTC,CASSRSGGQGIISEQYF
TRBV20-1,TRBD1,few,TRBJ2-7,TGCAGTGCTAGATCCGGGACAGGGTTAGTAGAGCAGTACTTC,CSARSGTGLVEQYF
TRBV20-1,TRBD1,few,TRBJ2-3,TGCAGTGCGAGCCGACAGGGTACAGATACGCAGTATTTT,CSASRQGTDTQYF
TRBV28,TRBD2,.,TRBJ2-7,TGTGCCAGCAGTTTGGGCGGGGGTCTCTACGAGCAGTACTTC,CASSLGGGLYEQYF
TRBV4-3,.,few,TRBJ2-2,TGCGCCAGCAGCTTAGCCGACAGGAACACCGGGGAGCTGTTTTTT,CASSLADRNTGELFF
TRBV15,.,many,TRBJ1-1,TGTGCCACCAGCAGAGACCGCGTCGGGTCTGAAGCTTTCTTT,CATSRDRVGSEAFF
TRBV6-5,TRBD2,few,TRBJ2-3,TGTGCCAGCAGTTCGCCAAGTAGCGGGGGGGGAAATACGCAGTATTTT,CASSSPSSGGGNTQYF
TRBV7-9,.,.,TRBJ2-1,TGTGCCAGCAGCTTAGTTTCGTTTAGGGTCTCGAATGAGCAGTTCTTC,CASSLVSFRVSNEQFF
TRBV28,TRBD2,few,TRBJ2-1,TGTGCCAGCAGTCAACTAGCGGGTTTCTACAATGAGCAGTTCTTC,CASSQLAGFYNEQFF
TRBV20-1,TRBD2,many,TRBJ2-2,TGCAGTGCTAGAGACCGGGCGGGAGGTTGGACCGGGGAGCTGTTTTTT,CSARDRAGGWTGELFF
TRBV5-8,TRBD1,many,TRBJ2-5,TGTGCCAGCAGCTTGCGACAGGGGAAAGAGACCCAGTACTTC,CASSLRQGKETQYF
TRBV30,.,few,TRBJ2-1,TGTGCCATCAGGCCCACGGGGCAGTTCTTC,CAIRPTGQFF
TRBV12-3/TRBV12-4,TRBD2,.,TRBJ2-7,TGTGCCAGCAGTTGGGGTAGCGGGAGGGTGGACTACGAGCAGTACTTC,CASSWGSGRVDYEQYF
TRBV21-1,.,many,TRBJ2-1,TGTGCCAGCAGCGTCCCCTCTCGGGGACGAGGAGGTATCTACAATGAGCAGTTCTTC,CASSVPSRGRGGIYNEQFF
TRBV7-2,.,.,TRBJ2-5,TGTGCCAGCAGCTTAGGTCCTAGGTCATCCGGCGAGACCCAGTACTTC,CASSLGPRSSGETQYF
TRBV12-3/TRBV12-4,TRBD1,.,TRBJ2-3,TGTGCCAGCAGTTTAAACAGGGGCTCATCCTCTAGCACAGATACGCAGTATTTT,CASSLNRGSSSSTDTQYF
TRBV29-1,.,many,TRBJ2-7,TGCAGTGCTGGGGGCTCCTACGAGCAGTACTTC,CSAGGSYEQYF
TRBV19,TRBD1,few,TRBJ2-1,TGTGCCAGTAGCCTTGAGACAGGGGATCATGAGCAGTTCTTC,CASSLETGDHEQFF
TRBV7-2,.,.,TRBJ2-7,TGTGCCAGCAGCTTAGCGAGGGGTTTCTACGAGCAGTACTTC,CASSLARGFYEQYF
TRBV6-1,TRBD1,.,TRBJ1-5,TGTGCCAGCAGTCGAACAGGGGAGGGCAATCAGCCCCAGCATTTT,CASSRTGEGNQPQHF
TRBV7-2,.,many,TRBJ1-5,TGTGCCAGCAGCCCCTATATGGGGGCTGGCAATCAGCCCCAGCATTTT,CASSPYMGAGNQPQHF
TRBV5-1,.,.,TRBJ2-5,TGCGCCAGCAGCGCCGAGACGGCCTCTCGGTACTTC,CASSAETASRYF
TRBV20-1,.,.,TRBJ1-1,TGCAGTGCTAGAGACCGACAGTTGATGAACACTGAAGCTTTCTTT,CSARDRQLMNTEAFF
TRBV14,.,few,TRBJ2-2,TGTGCCAGCAGCCAAATCTCGGGTACCGGGGAGCTGTTTTTT,CASSQISGTGELFF
TRBV5-5,.,many,TRBJ2-3,TGTGCCAGTCTCTACCTGGTCGGGGATACGCAGTATTTT,CASLYLVGDTQYF
TRBV7-2,.,.,TRBJ2-2,TGTGCCAGCAGCTTAACCAGGGGGGACACCGGGGAGCTGTTTTTT,CASSLTRGDTGELFF
TRBV30,.,few,TRBJ1-5,TGTGCCTGGAGTGTGGGAACATCGAGCAATCAGCCCCAGCATTTT,CAWSVGTSSNQPQHF
TRBV2,TRBD2,.,TRBJ2-5,TGTGCCAGCCTAGTAGCGGGAGTGGAGACCCAGTACTTC,CASLVAGVETQYF
TRBV5-1,TRBD2,.,TRBJ2-3,TGCGCCAGCAGCTTGGTTTTAGCGGGAGGGTCAGATACGCAGTATTTT,CASSLVLAGGSDTQYF
TRBV7-2,.,many,TRBJ2-7,TGTGCCAGCAGCTCACGAGGACAGCCCTACGAGCAGTACTTC,CASSSRGQPYEQYF
TRBV12-3/TRBV12-4,.,many,TRBJ2-1,TGTGCCAGCAGTCCCCAGGGGAGCTCCTACAATGAGCAGTTCTTC,CASSPQGSSYNEQFF
TRBV27,TRBD2,few,TRBJ2-1,TGTGCCAGCAGTTTAGGAGTAGCGGGTGGGCATGAGCAGTTCTTC,CASSLGVAGGHEQFF
TRBV29-1,TRBD1,few,TRBJ2-7,TGCAGCGCCCGAAGTGGGACAGGGGCCGCCTACGAGCAGTACTTC,CSARSGTGAAYEQYF
TRBV29-1,TRBD1,few,TRBJ2-7,TGCAGCGTGGCGACAGGGGGCTTATACGAGCAGTACTTC,CSVATGGLYEQYF
TRBV2,TRBD1,few,TRBJ2-5,TGTGCCAGCAGACTAACGGGACAGGGATGGCAAGAGACCCAGTACTTC,CASRLTGQGWQETQYF
TRBV4-2,TRBD2,.,TRBJ2-1,TGTGCCAGCAGCCAAGATATAGCGGGAGGGATCGGGTCCTACAATGAGCAGTTCTTC,CASSQDIAGGIGSYNEQFF
TRBV27,TRBD1,few,TRBJ2-7,TGTGCCAGCAGTTCCAGGGGACAGGGGGCCTACGAGCAGTACTTC,CASSSRGQGAYEQYF
TRBV2,TRBD1,.,TRBJ1-6,TGTGCCAGCAAACTCGGGACAGGGTTGAATTCACCCCTCCACTTT,CASKLGTGLNSPLHF
TRBV7-2,TRBD2,once,TRBJ2-5,TGTGCCAGCAGCTTAGCGCTGCTAGCGGGCGTACAAGAGACCCAGTACTTC,CASSLALLAGVQETQYF
TRBV4-2,TRBD1,.,TRBJ2-5,TGTGCCAGCAGCCAACCTGGGACAGAAGAGACCCAGTACTTC,CASSQPGTEETQYF